The subject of this entry is one T cell receptor beta chain. The sample comes from a study of blood T cell repertoires in COVID-19. Across the whole study: PBMCs, B-cell-depleted T cells, or T cells were the source of the cDNA or gDNA that made up the material.

The CDR3 contains 16 residues. CDR1 and CDR2 from the germline V gene are MDHEN and SYDVKM. Trimming stripped 3 bases from V and 1 base from J, with 14 bases between. Seattle's cohort entered during active infection and was followed longitudinally. Only in-frame clones appear in the TCRdb table, and some are missing; sequencing was by immunoSEQ multiplex PCR. Here the sample spans 70,000 to 100,000 clones, about 83% being singletons. The specimen was peripheral blood. This receptor was identified in a woman in her sixties or seventies with COVID-19, enrolled during active disease. The rearrangement joins TRBV28 to TRBJ2-3; a possible D gene is TRBD1 (5 bases). The CDR3 DNA reads TGTGCCAGCAGTTTGGGGCCGTCCACCCGCACAGATACGCAGTATTTT. This codes for CASSLGPSTRTDTQYF.